This TCR beta chain was identified in a study of human T cells and chemical hapten exposure. This clonotype appeared a few times. Noted time point: patch test 1, 2 weeks after DPC sensitization. Treatment described: therapeutic diphenylcyclopropenone sensitization with weekly scalp DPC. The CDR3 extends over 13 amino acids. In germline, CDR1 is LNHDA, CDR2 SQIVND (reference sequence). The V and J ends lost 2 bases and 8 bases respectively, with 12 bases between them. TCRdb processed the RACE reads anew with MiXCR; each CDR3 protein has one entry. Among 150,000 to 200,000 distinct CDR3 sequences listed, roughly 14% were seen once.

The receptor was isolated from a woman between 25 and 40 years old with alopecia areata. Some clones in this sample may be carry-over from other donors' samples. Sequencing used whole blood, obtained in connection with sensitization to the hapten diphenylcyclopropenone (DPC). The V gene is TRBV19, the J gene TRBJ1-2, with D uncertain. The CDR3 reads CASSISPPGGYTF. The CDR3 nucleotides read TGTGCCAGTAGTATATCTCCCCCGGGAGGCTACACCTTC. Full variable domain (missing parts from reference TRBV19 and TRBJ1-2): DGGITQSPKYLFRKEGQNVTLSCEQNLNHDAMYWYRQDPGQGLRLIYYSQIVNDFQKGDIAEGYSVSREKKESFPLTVTSAQKNPTAFYLCASSISPPGGYTFGSGTRLTVV.